A single sample is the source of the 10 T cell receptor beta chains below, sequenced in a study of OX40 agonist ivuxolimab in advanced cancers. TCRdb's copy holds only in-frame clones and misses some; the assay was immunoSEQ multiplex PCR. The table has approximately 49,000 clones, about 86% seen once. The source was CD4+ or CD8+ T cells sorted from blood, collected in a trial of the OX40 agonist ivuxolimab. These receptors originate from an adult with an advanced solid tumor such as melanoma, head and neck, liver or kidney cancer.

The sample holds a few counts of this clone. The CDR3 coding sequence is TGTGCCAGCAGTGTTACAGGGGGGGACACTGAAGCTTTCTTT. Its protein product is CASSVTGGDTEAFF. The J gene is TRBJ1-1, the V gene TRBV2, with 8 bases that match TRBD1. Trimming removed 4 bases from V and 3 bases from J; junction bases left unmatched: 4. Germline V CDR1 and CDR2: SNHLY, FYNNEI. The length of the CDR3 is 14 residues.

By share, this clone counts as medium-sized (0.01 to 0.1%). DNA for the CDR3: TGTGCCAGCACTTTCACACTCGGAGACACTGAAGCTTTCTTT. This translates into CASTFTLGDTEAFF. The rearrangement links TRBV28 to TRBJ1-1; D is ambiguous. This CDR3 has 14 residues. The V and J ends lost 7 bases and 3 bases respectively, with 15 bases between them. Germline CDR1 and CDR2: MDHEN and SYDVKM. The full variable domain, with the rest looked up from reference TRBV28 and TRBJ1-1, is DVKVTQSSRYLVKRTGEKVFLECVQDMDHENMFWYRQDPGLGLRLIYFSYDVKMKEKGDIPEGYSVSREKKERFSLILESASTNQTSMYLCASTFTLGDTEAFFGQGTRLTVV.

The chain couples TRBV29-1 to TRBJ2-2; D not resolved. Germline-derived CDR1 and CDR2 are SQVTM and ANQGSEA. The CDR3 totals 12 residues. V was shortened by 6 bases and J by 3 bases, with 8 bases between the two germline ends. Here the CDR3 DNA reads TGCAGCGTCGCCGGTTACACCGGGGAGCTGTTTTTT. It translates to CSVAGYTGELFF.

This rearrangement joins TRBV29-1 to TRBJ2-5; maybe TRBD1 (6 bases). CDR1 and CDR2 (germline): SQVTM, ANQGSEA. The CDR3 runs to 15 residues. V shed 3 bases and J shed 7 bases, with 21 bases lying between them. The CDR3 nucleotides read TGCAGCGTTGATGTGGGCAGGGGCCTTGACGGGACCCAGTACTTC. Protein sequence: CSVDVGRGLDGTQYF.

V usage is TRBV9 and J usage is TRBJ1-1; the D is unclear. Germline V gene sequence: CDR1 SGDLS, CDR2 YYNGEE. The V and J ends lost 4 bases and 3 bases respectively, with 7 bases between them. The CDR3 loop spans 12 amino acids. The DNA for the CDR3 is TGTGCCAGCAGCCCTGCTTACACTGAAGCTTTCTTT. It yields the protein CASSPAYTEAFF.

The chain is built from TRBV7-2 and TRBJ2-1; 10 nucleotides match TRBD2. Trimming removed 2 bases from V and 0 bases from J; junction bases left unmatched: 1. Germline V gene lookup returns CDR1 SGHTA and CDR2 FQGNSA. CDR3 length equals 16 residues. The CDR3 protein is CASSLLAGVSYNEQFF. CDR3 coding DNA: TGTGCCAGCAGCTTACTAGCGGGAGTCTCCTACAATGAGCAGTTCTTC.

This sequence joins TRBV4-1 and TRBJ2-3; D is uncertain. Deletions cut 0 bases from V and 0 bases from J, with 10 bases between. This CDR3 has 16 residues. CDR1 and CDR2 from the germline V gene are MGHRA and YSYEKL. In DNA form, the CDR3 reads TGCGCCAGCAGCCAAGATGGCGATTTTAGCACAGATACGCAGTATTTT. Its protein product is CASSQDGDFSTDTQYF.

The V call is TRBV29-1, the J call TRBJ2-5; tentatively, D is TRBD1 (5 bases). This CDR3 has 16 residues. The germline V and J ends were trimmed by 0 bases and 0 bases, with 14 bases remaining between them. Per the germline V gene, CDR1 is SQVTM and CDR2 is ANQGSEA. In DNA, the CDR3 is TGCAGCGTTGAAGATTTGCCAGGGCCTAACCAAGAGACCCAGTACTTC. Protein product: CSVEDLPGPNQETQYF.

The rearrangement links TRBV19 to TRBJ2-1; TRBD2 agrees at 9 bases. CDR3 length: 18 amino acids. Per the germline V gene, CDR1 is LNHDA and CDR2 is SQIVND (reference sequence). Trimming at V came to 7 bases and at J to 7 bases, leaving 20 bases not matched to a gene. In DNA form, the CDR3 reads TGTGCCAGTAACCTTAGAGGAGGGCTAGCGGGACGAGTTAATGAGCAGTTCTTC. Protein: CASNLRGGLAGRVNEQFF.

This clone is medium-sized (0.01 to 0.1%) in the sample. The chain combines TRBV6-1 with TRBJ2-2; the D is unclear. From germline, CDR1 is MNHNS and CDR2 SASEGT. V shed 2 bases and J shed 0 bases, with 7 bases lying between them. CDR3 length: 15 residues. CDR3 in DNA: TGTGCCAGCAGTGAACTAACCTCGAACACCGGGGAGCTGTTTTTT. It encodes CASSELTSNTGELFF.